The T cell receptor beta chain described here comes from a study of blood T cells in healthy people across ages. Study-wide findings and caveats: More naive CD4+ cells and higher diversity were found in long-lived than in aged donors.

Peripheral blood samples of 9.5 to 10 milliliters were drawn from each donor. As to this clonotype: The target antigen is unknown.

Unmatched junction bases numbered 3, after V lost 3 bases and J lost 0 bases. The CDR3 extends over 15 amino acids. The germline V gene has CDR1 KGHSH and CDR2 LQKENI. The second PCR ran about 6 to 12 cycles with a sample-barcoded 5' primer and J-beta primers. Each CDR3 protein is one row after TCRdb ran MiXCR on the 5' RACE reads. This table holds about 800,000 distinct CDR3 sequences, 20% to 30% found once. The same data also contributed to another study, on T cells of mothers and their children. That paper states: Random nucleotides (2-4) and sample barcodes were added by the M1S primer used in the second PCR. In each mother, TCR beta CDR3 reads exceeded 10 million; in each child, they numbered 2.5 million to 3.5 million.

Material for sequencing was blood. This sequence was found in a boy aged 5-17 years in good health. The chain carries TRBV18 and TRBJ1-1, with 8 bases lining up with TRBD1. For the CDR3, the DNA is TGTGCCAGCTCACCGACAGGGGTGATGAACACTGAAGCTTTCTTT. The encoded protein is CASSPTGVMNTEAFF.